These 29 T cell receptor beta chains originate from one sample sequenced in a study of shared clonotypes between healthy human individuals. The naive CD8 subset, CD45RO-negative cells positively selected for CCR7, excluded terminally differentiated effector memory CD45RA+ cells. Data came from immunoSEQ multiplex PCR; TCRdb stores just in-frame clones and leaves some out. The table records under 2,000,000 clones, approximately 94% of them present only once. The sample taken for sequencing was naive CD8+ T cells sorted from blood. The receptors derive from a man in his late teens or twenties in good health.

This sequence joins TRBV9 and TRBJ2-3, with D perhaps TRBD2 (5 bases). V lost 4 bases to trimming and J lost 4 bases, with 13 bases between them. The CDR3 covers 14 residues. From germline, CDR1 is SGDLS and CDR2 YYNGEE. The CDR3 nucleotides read TGTGCCAGCAGCCTGACTACTGCGGCAGATACGCAGTATTTT. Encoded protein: CASSLTTAADTQYF.

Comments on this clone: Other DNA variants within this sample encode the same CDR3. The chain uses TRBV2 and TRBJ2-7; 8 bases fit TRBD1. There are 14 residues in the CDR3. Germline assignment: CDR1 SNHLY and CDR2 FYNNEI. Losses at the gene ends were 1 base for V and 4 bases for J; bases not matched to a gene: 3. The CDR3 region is CASSEGQGSYEQYF. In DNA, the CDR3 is TGTGCCAGCAGTGAAGGACAGGGGTCGTACGAGCAGTACTTC.

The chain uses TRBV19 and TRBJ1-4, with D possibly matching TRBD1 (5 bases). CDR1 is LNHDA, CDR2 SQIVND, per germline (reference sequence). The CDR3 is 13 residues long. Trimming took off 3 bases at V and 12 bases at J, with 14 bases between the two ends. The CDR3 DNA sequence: TGTGCCAGTAGTATCACCGGGACCGCGGAACTGTTTTTT. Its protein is CASSITGTAELFF.

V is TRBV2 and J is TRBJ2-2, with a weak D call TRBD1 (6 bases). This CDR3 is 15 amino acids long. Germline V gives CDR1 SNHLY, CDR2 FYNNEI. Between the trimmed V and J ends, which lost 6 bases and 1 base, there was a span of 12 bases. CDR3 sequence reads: CASSPGGQNTGELFF. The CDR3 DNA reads TGTGCCAGCAGCCCTGGGGGCCAGAACACCGGGGAGCTGTTTTTT.

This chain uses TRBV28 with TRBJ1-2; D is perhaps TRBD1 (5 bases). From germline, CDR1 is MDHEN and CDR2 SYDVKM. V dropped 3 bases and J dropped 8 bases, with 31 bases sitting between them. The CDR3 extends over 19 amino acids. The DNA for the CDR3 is TGTGCCAGCAGTTTCTTACACGTGGACCAACTGGAACTTTGGGGGGGCTACACCTTC. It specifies CASSFLHVDQLELWGGYTF.

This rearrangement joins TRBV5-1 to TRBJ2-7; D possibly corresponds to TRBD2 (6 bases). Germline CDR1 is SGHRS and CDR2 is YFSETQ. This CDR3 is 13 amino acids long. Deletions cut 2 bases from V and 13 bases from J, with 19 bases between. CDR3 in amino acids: CASSLTLREEEYF. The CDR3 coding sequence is TGCGCCAGCAGCTTAACCCTTAGGGAGGAGGAATACTTC.

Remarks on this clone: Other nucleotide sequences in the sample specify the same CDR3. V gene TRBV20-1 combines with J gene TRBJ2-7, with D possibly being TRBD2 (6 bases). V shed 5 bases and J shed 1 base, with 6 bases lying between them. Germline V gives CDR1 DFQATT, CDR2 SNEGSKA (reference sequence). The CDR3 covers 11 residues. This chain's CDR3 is CSAGGSYEQYF. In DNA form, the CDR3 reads TGCAGTGCTGGAGGGTCCTACGAGCAGTACTTC.

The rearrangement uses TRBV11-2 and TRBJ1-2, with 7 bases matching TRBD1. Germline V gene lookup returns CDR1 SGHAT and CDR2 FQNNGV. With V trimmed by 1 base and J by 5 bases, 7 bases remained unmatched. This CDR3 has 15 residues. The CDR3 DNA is TGTGCCAGCAGCTTAGCCGGGACAGACGATTATGGCTACACCTTC. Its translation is CASSLAGTDDYGYTF.

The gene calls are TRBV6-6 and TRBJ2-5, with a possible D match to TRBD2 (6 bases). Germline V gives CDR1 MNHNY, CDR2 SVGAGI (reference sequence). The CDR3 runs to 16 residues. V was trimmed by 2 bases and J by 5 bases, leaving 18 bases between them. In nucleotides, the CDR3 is TGTGCCAGCAGTTACGGAGCCTCCGAGGGGAGGGAGACCCAGTACTTC. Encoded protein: CASSYGASEGRETQYF.

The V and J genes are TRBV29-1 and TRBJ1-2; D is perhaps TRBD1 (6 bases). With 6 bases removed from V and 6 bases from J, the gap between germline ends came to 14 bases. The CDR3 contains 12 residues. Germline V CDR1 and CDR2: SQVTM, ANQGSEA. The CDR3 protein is CSVRGAPHGYTF. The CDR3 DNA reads TGCAGCGTGAGGGGGGCGCCTCATGGCTACACCTTC.

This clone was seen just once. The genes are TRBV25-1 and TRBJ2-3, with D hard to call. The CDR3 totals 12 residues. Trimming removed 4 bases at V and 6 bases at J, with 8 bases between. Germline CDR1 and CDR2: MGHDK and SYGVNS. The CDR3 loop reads CASSAPRDTQYF. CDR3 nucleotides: TGTGCCAGCAGTGCTCCTAGGGATACGCAGTATTTT.

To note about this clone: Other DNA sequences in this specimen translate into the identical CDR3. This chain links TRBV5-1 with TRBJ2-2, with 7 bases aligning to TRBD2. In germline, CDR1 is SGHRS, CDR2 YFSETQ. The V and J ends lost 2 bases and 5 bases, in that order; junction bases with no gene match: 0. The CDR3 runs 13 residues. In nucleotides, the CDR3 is TGCGCCAGCAGCTTTAGCGGGACCGGGGAGCTGTTTTTT. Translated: CASSFSGTGELFF.

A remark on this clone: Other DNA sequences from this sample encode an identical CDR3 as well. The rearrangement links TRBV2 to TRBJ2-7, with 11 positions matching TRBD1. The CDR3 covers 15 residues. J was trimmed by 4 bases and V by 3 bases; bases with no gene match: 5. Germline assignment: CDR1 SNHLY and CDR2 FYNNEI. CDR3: CASSERGTGGYEQYF. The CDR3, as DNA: TGTGCCAGCAGTGAGAGGGGGACAGGGGGATACGAGCAGTACTTC.

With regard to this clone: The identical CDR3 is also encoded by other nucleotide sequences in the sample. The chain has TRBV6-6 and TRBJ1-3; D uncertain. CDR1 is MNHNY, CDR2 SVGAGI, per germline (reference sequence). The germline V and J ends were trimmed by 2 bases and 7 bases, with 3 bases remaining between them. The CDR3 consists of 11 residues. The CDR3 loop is CASSYGNTIYF. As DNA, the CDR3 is TGTGCCAGCAGTTACGGGAACACCATATATTTT.

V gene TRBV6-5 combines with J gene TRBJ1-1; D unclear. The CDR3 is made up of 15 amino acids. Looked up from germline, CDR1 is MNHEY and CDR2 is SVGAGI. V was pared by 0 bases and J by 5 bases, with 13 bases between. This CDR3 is CASSYSKGLATEAFF. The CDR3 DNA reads TGTGCCAGCAGTTACTCGAAAGGGTTGGCGACTGAAGCTTTCTTT.

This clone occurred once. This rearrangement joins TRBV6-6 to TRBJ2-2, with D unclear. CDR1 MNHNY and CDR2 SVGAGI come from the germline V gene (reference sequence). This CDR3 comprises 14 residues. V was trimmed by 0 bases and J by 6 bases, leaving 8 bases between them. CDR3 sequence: CASSYSSVPGELFF. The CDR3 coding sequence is TGTGCCAGCAGTTACTCGTCCGTGCCCGGGGAGCTGTTTTTT.

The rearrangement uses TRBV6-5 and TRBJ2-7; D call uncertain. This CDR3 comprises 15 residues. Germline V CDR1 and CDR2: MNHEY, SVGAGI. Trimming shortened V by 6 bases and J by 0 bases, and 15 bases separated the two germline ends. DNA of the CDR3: TGTGCCAGCAGCATCAGCGACGAGAGCTCCTACGAGCAGTACTTC. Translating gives CASSISDESSYEQYF.

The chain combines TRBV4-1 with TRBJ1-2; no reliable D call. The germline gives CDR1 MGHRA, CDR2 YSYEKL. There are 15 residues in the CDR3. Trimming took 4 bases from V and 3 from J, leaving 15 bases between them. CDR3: CASSPLGNADYGYTF. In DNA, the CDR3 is TGCGCCAGCAGCCCCCTTGGGAACGCAGACTATGGCTACACCTTC.

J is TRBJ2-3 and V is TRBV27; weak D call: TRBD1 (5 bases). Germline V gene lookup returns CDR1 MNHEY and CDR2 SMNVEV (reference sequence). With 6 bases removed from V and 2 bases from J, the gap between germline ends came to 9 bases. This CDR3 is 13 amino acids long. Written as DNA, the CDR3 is TGTGCCAGCAGCAGGGTTGTCACAGATACGCAGTATTTT. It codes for CASSRVVTDTQYF.

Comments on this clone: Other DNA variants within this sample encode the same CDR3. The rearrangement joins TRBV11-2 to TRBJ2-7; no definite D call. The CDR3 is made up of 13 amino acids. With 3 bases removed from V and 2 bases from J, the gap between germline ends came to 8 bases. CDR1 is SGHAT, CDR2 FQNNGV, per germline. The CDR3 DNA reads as TGTGCCAGCAGCTTTGGCGGTGCCTACGAGCAGTACTTC. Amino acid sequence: CASSFGGAYEQYF.

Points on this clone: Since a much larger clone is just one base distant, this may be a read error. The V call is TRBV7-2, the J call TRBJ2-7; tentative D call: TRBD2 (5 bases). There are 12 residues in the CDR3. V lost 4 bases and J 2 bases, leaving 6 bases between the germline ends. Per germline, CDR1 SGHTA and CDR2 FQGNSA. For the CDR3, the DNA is TGTGCCAGCAGCTCAGCGGCCTACGAGCAGTACTTC. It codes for CASSSAAYEQYF. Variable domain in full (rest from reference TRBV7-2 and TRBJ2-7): GAGVSQSPSNKVTEKGKDVELRCDPISGHTALYWYRQSLGQGLEFLIYFQGNSAPDKSGLPSDRFSAERTGGSVSTLTIQRTQQEDSAVYLCASSSAAYEQYFGPGTRLTVT.

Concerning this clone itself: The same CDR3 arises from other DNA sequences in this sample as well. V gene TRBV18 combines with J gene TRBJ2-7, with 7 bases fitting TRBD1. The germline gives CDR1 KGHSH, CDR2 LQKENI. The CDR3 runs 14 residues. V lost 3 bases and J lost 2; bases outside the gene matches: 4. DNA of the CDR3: TGTGCCAGCTCACCCGGGACAGAGACCTACGAGCAGTACTTC. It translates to CASSPGTETYEQYF. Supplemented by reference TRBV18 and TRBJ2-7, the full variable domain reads NAGVMQNPRHLVRRRGQEARLRCSPMKGHSHVYWYRQLPEEGLKFMVYLQKENIIDESGMPKERFSAEFPKEGPSILRIQQVVRGDSAAYFCASSPGTETYEQYFGPGTRLTVT.

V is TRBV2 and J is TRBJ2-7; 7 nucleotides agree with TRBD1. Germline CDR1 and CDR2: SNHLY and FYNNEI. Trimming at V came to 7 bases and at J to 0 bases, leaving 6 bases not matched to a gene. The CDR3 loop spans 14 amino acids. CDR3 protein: CASTGQASSYEQYF. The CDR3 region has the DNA TGTGCCAGCACCGGACAGGCGAGCTCCTACGAGCAGTACTTC.

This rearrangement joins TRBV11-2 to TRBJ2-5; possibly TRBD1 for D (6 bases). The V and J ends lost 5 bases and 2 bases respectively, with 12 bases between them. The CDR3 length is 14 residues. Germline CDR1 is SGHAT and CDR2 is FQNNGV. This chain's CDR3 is CASSPPRGQETQYF. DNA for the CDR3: TGTGCCAGCAGCCCCCCAAGGGGGCAAGAGACCCAGTACTTC.

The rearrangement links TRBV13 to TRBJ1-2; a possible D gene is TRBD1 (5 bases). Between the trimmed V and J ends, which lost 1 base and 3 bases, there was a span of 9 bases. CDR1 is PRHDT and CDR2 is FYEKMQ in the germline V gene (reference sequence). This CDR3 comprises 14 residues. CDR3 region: CASSLERGDYGYTF. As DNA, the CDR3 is TGTGCCAGCAGCTTAGAACGGGGGGACTATGGCTACACCTTC.

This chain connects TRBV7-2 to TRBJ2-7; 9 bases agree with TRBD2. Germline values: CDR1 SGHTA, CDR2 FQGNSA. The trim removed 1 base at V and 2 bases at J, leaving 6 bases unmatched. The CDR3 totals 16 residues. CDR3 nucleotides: TGTGCCAGCAGCTTAGATCGACTAGCGGCTACCTACGAGCAGTACTTC. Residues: CASSLDRLAATYEQYF.

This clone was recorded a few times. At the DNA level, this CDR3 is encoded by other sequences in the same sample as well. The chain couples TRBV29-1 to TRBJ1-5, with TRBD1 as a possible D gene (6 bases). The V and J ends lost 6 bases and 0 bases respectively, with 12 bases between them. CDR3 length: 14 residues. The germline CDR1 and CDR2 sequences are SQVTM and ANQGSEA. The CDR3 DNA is TGCAGCGTCCTGACAGGAGATAGCAATCAGCCCCAGCATTTT. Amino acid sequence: CSVLTGDSNQPQHF. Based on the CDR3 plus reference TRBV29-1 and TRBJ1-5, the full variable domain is SAVISQKPSRDICQRGTSLTIQCQVDSQVTMMFWYRQQPGQSLTLIATANQGSEATYESGFVIDKFPISRPNLTFSTLTVSNMSPEDSSIYLCSVLTGDSNQPQHFGDGTRLSIL.

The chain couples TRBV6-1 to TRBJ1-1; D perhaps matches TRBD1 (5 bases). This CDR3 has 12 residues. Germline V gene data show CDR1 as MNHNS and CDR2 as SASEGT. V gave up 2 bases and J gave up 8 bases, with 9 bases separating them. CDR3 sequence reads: CASSEYGAEAFF. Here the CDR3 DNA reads TGTGCCAGCAGTGAATATGGGGCGGAAGCTTTCTTT.

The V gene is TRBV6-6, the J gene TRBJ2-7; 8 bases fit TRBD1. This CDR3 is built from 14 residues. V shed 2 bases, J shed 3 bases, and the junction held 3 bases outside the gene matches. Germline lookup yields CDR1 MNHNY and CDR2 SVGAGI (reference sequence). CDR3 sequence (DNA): TGTGCCAGCAGTTACCCGGACAGGGACTACGAGCAGTACTTC. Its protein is CASSYPDRDYEQYF.